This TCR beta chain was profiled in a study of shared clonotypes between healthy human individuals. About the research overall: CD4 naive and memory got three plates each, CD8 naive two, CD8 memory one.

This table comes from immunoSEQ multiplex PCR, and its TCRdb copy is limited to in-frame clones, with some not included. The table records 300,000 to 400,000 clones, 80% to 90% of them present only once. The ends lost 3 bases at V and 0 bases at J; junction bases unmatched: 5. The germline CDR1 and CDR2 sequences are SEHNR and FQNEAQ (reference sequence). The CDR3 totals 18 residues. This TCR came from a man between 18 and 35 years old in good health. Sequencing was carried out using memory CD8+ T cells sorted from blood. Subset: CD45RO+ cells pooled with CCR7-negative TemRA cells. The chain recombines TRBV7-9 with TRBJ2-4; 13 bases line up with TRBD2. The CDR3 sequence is CASSFGTSGEIAKNIQYF. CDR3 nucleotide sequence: TGTGCCAGCAGCTTCGGGACTAGCGGGGAAATAGCCAAAAACATTCAGTACTTC.